Listed here are 20 T cell receptor beta chains from one sample, sequenced in a study of shared clonotypes between healthy human individuals. The table came from immunoSEQ multiplex PCR; TCRdb's copy has only in-frame clones and leaves some out. The sample yields some 2,100,000 clones, approximately 96% seen once. The specimen was naive CD4+ T cells sorted from blood. The subset denotes: CD45RA+ positively selected. Every receptor here comes from a man aged 18 to 29 in good health.

The J gene is TRBJ2-1, the V gene TRBV29-1; TRBD1 matches at 7 bases. Losses at the gene ends were 4 bases for V and 9 bases for J; bases not matched to a gene: 6. The V gene's germline CDR1 is SQVTM and CDR2 ANQGSEA. This CDR3 is built from 12 residues. CDR3 in DNA: TGCAGCGTTGGACAGGGATCGAGTGAGCAGTTCTTC. It yields the protein CSVGQGSSEQFF.

The CDR3 region has the DNA TGTGCCAGCTCACCACTCGGGGGGCAGACTGAAGCTTTCTTT. Residues: CASSPLGGQTEAFF. V and J are TRBV18 and TRBJ1-1; D might be TRBD1 (6 bases). The CDR3 is made up of 14 amino acids. Germline CDR1 and CDR2: KGHSH and LQKENI. The V end was cut by 1 base, the J end by 5 bases, with 11 bases between.

Only one count was recorded for this clone. This chain joins TRBV19 and TRBJ2-3; D gene unclear. Germline CDR1 is LNHDA and CDR2 is SQIVND (reference sequence). V dropped 3 bases and J dropped 5 bases, with 6 bases sitting between them. The CDR3 extends over 12 amino acids. The CDR3 protein is CASSMLRDTQYF. CDR3 in DNA: TGTGCCAGTAGTATGCTTCGAGATACGCAGTATTTT.

The CDR3 DNA reads TGTGCCTGGAGGGGCTACTATGGCTACACCTTC. Its protein is CAWRGYYGYTF. The chain uses TRBV30 and TRBJ1-2, with D unresolved. Trimming removed 3 bases from V and 3 bases from J, with 5 bases in between. The germline gives CDR1 GTSNPN, CDR2 SVGIG (reference sequence). This CDR3 has 11 amino acids. The full variable domain, its missing parts supplied by reference TRBV30 and TRBJ1-2, is SQTIHQWPATLVQPVGSPLSLECTVEGTSNPNLYWYRQAAGRGLQLLFYSVGIGQISSEVPQNLSASRPQDRQFILSSKKLLLSDSGFYLCAWRGYYGYTFGSGTRLTVV.

V is TRBV6-1 and J is TRBJ1-5, with D unclear. The CDR3 loop spans 13 amino acids. Between the trimmed V and J ends, which lost 8 bases and 3 bases, there was a span of 11 bases. The germline V gene encodes CDR1 MNHNS and CDR2 SASEGT. This chain's CDR3 is CASGSLPNQPQHF. CDR3 coding DNA: TGTGCCAGCGGTTCCCTGCCCAATCAGCCCCAGCATTTT.

This clone was found a few times. Distinct nucleotide sequences in the sample also encode this CDR3. This chain joins TRBV4-1 and TRBJ2-5; D perhaps matches TRBD1 (5 bases). The germline V gene encodes CDR1 MGHRA and CDR2 YSYEKL. V was cut by 1 base and J by 2 bases, with 5 bases left in between. The CDR3 length is 13 residues. This CDR3 is CASSQGQQETQYF. The CDR3 DNA is TGCGCCAGCAGCCAAGGACAGCAAGAGACCCAGTACTTC.

This clone was observed a handful of times. J is TRBJ1-4 and V is TRBV6-4, with D unresolved. Germline V gene sequence: CDR1 MRHNA, CDR2 SNTAGT. The CDR3 contains 14 residues. Trimming left V 4 bases short and J 5 bases short, with 11 bases between. For the CDR3, the DNA is TGTGCCAGCAGTGTTCAGGCAGGCAATGAAAAACTGTTTTTT. It is translated as CASSVQAGNEKLFF.

The chain employs TRBV19 and TRBJ2-2, with a weak D call TRBD2 (6 bases). Germline loops: CDR1 LNHDA, CDR2 SQIVND (reference sequence). The CDR3 is 14 residues long. The ends were cut back, 6 bases at V and 4 bases at J, with 12 bases in the middle. DNA for the CDR3: TGTGCCAGTAGAGCGGGTGGGACCACCGGGGAGCTGTTTTTT. Translated: CASRAGGTTGELFF. The full variable domain, rest sourced from reference TRBV19 and TRBJ2-2, is DGGITQSPKYLFRKEGQNVTLSCEQNLNHDAMYWYRQDPGQGLRLIYYSQIVNDFQKGDIAEGYSVSREKKESFPLTVTSAQKNPTAFYLCASRAGGTTGELFFGEGSRLTVL.

The genes are TRBV27 and TRBJ2-3; D might be TRBD2 (7 bases). The CDR3 has 16 residues. V lost 5 bases and J 5 bases, leaving 20 bases between the germline ends. CDR1 and CDR2 from the germline V gene are MNHEY and SMNVEV (reference sequence). The CDR3 DNA sequence: TGTGCCAGCAGTCCAAAGGGACACCGGGAGGAAGATACGCAGTATTTT. It specifies CASSPKGHREEDTQYF.

This chain uses TRBV5-6 with TRBJ1-1; 8 bases line up with TRBD1. Looked up from germline, CDR1 is SGHDT and CDR2 is YYEEEE. This CDR3 contains 15 residues. V lost 4 bases to trimming and J lost 6 bases; unmatched junction nucleotides: 11. The CDR3 loop is CASSATGVIQAEAFF. DNA for the CDR3: TGTGCCAGCAGCGCGACAGGGGTAATCCAAGCTGAAGCTTTCTTT.

This clone was seen a single time. This chain uses TRBV5-1 with TRBJ2-5, with 8 bases that match TRBD2. The CDR3 length is 15 residues. Germline V gives CDR1 SGHRS, CDR2 YFSETQ. J gave up 5 bases and V 0 bases, and 6 bases lay outside the gene matches. The CDR3 bases are TGCGCCAGCAGCTTGGAAGGGACTAGTTTGGAGACCCAGTACTTC. Its translation: CASSLEGTSLETQYF.

Comment on this clone: Other DNA sequences in the sample encode the same CDR3. This chain connects TRBV6-1 to TRBJ1-3, with unresolved D. The CDR3 length is 14 residues. Germline V gene data show CDR1 as MNHNS and CDR2 as SASEGT. Deletions cut 0 bases from V and 3 bases from J, with 6 bases between. The CDR3 protein is CASSEAGGGNTIYF. In DNA form, the CDR3 reads TGTGCCAGCAGTGAAGCAGGCGGTGGAAACACCATATATTTT.

This chain links TRBV25-1 with TRBJ2-2; D gene uncertain. Trimming removed 3 bases from V and 6 bases from J, with 11 bases in between. The CDR3 totals 14 residues. Germline-derived CDR1 and CDR2 are MGHDK and SYGVNS. The CDR3 sequence is CASSDDFRAGELFF. The CDR3 nucleotides read TGTGCCAGCAGTGATGACTTCCGGGCCGGGGAGCTGTTTTTT.

CDR3 nucleotide sequence: TGCGCCAGCAGCTTGCGGACAACAGGGAGGAACACCGGGGAGCTGTTTTTT. This sequence encodes CASSLRTTGRNTGELFF. The rearrangement joins TRBV5-1 to TRBJ2-2; tentatively, D is TRBD1 (6 bases). The germline CDR1 and CDR2 sequences are SGHRS and YFSETQ. CDR3 length equals 17 residues. The ends were cut back, 1 base at V and 1 base at J, with 14 bases in the middle.

V is TRBV29-1 and J is TRBJ2-2; 7 bases align to TRBD1. There are 14 residues in the CDR3. The junction had 4 bases not matched to a gene; V was cut back by 6 bases and J by 0 bases. Germline V CDR1 and CDR2: SQVTM, ANQGSEA. The CDR3 loop is CSVTGTANTGELFF. The CDR3 region has the DNA TGCAGCGTCACCGGGACAGCGAACACCGGGGAGCTGTTTTTT.

The chain recombines TRBV28 with TRBJ2-2; D remains unclear. Trimming cost V 3 bases and J 1 base, with 6 bases left between them. Germline values: CDR1 MDHEN, CDR2 SYDVKM. The CDR3 has 14 residues. CDR3 residues: CASSLVRNTGELFF. Written as DNA, the CDR3 is TGTGCCAGCAGTTTGGTCCGGAACACCGGGGAGCTGTTTTTT.

The V gene is TRBV9, the J gene TRBJ1-3; 7 bases line up with TRBD1. In germline, CDR1 is SGDLS, CDR2 YYNGEE. J gave up 2 bases and V 3 bases, and 14 bases lay outside the gene matches. This CDR3 comprises 18 residues. The CDR3 loop is CASSAGGSKTGTGNTIYF. In nucleotides, the CDR3 is TGTGCCAGCAGCGCAGGGGGGTCTAAGACCGGTACTGGAAACACCATATATTTT.

A remark on this clone: Different DNA sequences within this sample yield the same CDR3. The chain carries TRBV2 and TRBJ2-2; a weak D match, TRBD2 (5 bases). CDR3 size: 12 residues. Germline values: CDR1 SNHLY, CDR2 FYNNEI. The V end was cut by 4 bases, the J end by 5 bases, with 5 bases between. This CDR3 is CASSAGTGELFF. CDR3 nucleotides: TGTGCCAGCAGTGCGGGAACCGGGGAGCTGTTTTTT.

This rearrangement joins TRBV28 to TRBJ2-2, with 7 bases matching TRBD1. With V trimmed by 4 bases and J by 4 bases, 3 bases remained unmatched. The CDR3 extends over 14 amino acids. In germline, CDR1 is MDHEN, CDR2 SYDVKM. CDR3 region: CASSSTGSTGELFF. In DNA form, the CDR3 reads TGTGCCAGCAGTTCGACAGGGAGCACCGGGGAGCTGTTTTTT.

About this clone: The same CDR3 can be traced to other DNA sequences in this sample. The chain recombines TRBV6-5 with TRBJ1-3; tentative D call: TRBD1 (6 bases). This CDR3 contains 15 residues. Trimming shortened V by 2 bases and J by 1 base, and 9 bases separated the two germline ends. In germline, CDR1 is MNHEY, CDR2 SVGAGI. CDR3 region: CASSYGTGSGNTIYF. DNA for the CDR3: TGTGCCAGCAGTTACGGTACAGGGTCTGGAAACACCATATATTTT.